The clone carrying this TCR beta chain was seen a few times. Its antigen is currently unknown. The source of the sample is a study of CD8+ T cells in alopecia areata. Broader study findings: Elevated clonality characterized lesional scalp relative to normal scalp, particularly in alopecia totalis/universalis.

Following extraction, RNA underwent reverse transcription to cDNA, which served as the sequencing template. The assay was immunoSEQ multiplex PCR, and TCRdb's table has in-frame clones only and misses some. The table shows more than 95,000 clones, with 55% occurring only once. The V gene's germline CDR1 is MNHEY and CDR2 SVGAGI. Trimming cost V 2 bases and J 9 bases; bases outside gene matches: 6. CDR3 size: 15 residues. The receptor comes from a human donor in good health. Material for sequencing was CD4+ T cells sorted from blood. V gene TRBV6-5 combines with J gene TRBJ1-6; TRBD1 aligns across 8 bases. The CDR3, as DNA: TGTGCCAGCAGTTACCAGGACAGGGCGGGTTCACCCCTCCACTTT. Translation: CASSYQDRAGSPLHF.